The rows below give T cell receptor beta chains drawn from one sample of a study of long-term antiretroviral therapy in people with HIV. Sequencing was performed with immunoSEQ multiplex PCR; in TCRdb, only in-frame clones are kept and a portion is missing. The table has about 20,000 clones, 75% to 90% seen once. Sequencing was performed on unsorted PBMCs, taken 0.2 years after starting antiretroviral therapy. These receptors were collected from a woman in her thirties or forties with HIV. Both conserved end residues are part of each CDR3. D genes are given only for firm matches. Expanded clones are given a class, and other clones once, few, many or no size at all.

DNA: TGTGCCAGCAGTTACGCGCCCTCTGGAAACACCATATATTTT
CDR3: CASSYAPSGNTIYF
V: TRBV6-5
D: NA
J: TRBJ1-3
size: few

DNA: TGTGCCAGCAGCTTTGAGGGTTATGGCTACACCTTC
CDR3: CASSFEGYGYTF
V: TRBV7-8
D: NA
J: TRBJ1-2
size: NA

DNA: TGTGCCAGCAGCTCAGACAGTAGCAATCAGCCCCAGCATTTT
CDR3: CASSSDSSNQPQHF
V: TRBV7-9
D: NA
J: TRBJ1-5
size: NA

DNA: TGCGCCAGCAGCCAAGATAGGGGACAGCTTGAAGCTTTCTTT
CDR3: CASSQDRGQLEAFF
V: TRBV4-3
D: TRBD1
J: TRBJ1-1
size: NA

DNA: TGTGCCAGCAGCGCTTATGCGGCCGTAGCCTACGAGCAGTACTTC
CDR3: CASSAYAAVAYEQYF
V: TRBV11-1
D: NA
J: TRBJ2-7
size: NA

DNA: TGTGCCAGCAGTGGAGAGGGAAAACTGTTTTTT
CDR3: CASSGEGKLFF
V: TRBV2
D: NA
J: TRBJ1-4
size: NA

DNA: TGCAGCGTTGATTTCCCAACTTGGGGCTACACCTTC
CDR3: CSVDFPTWGYTF
V: TRBV29-1
D: NA
J: TRBJ1-2
size: NA

DNA: TGTGCCAGCAGTTACAGGGATGTGGACTATGGCTACACCTTC
CDR3: CASSYRDVDYGYTF
V: TRBV6-6
D: NA
J: TRBJ1-2
size: NA

DNA: TGCGCCAGCAGTTGGACTAGCGGAAACAATGAGCAGTTCTTC
CDR3: CASSWTSGNNEQFF
V: TRBV10-1
D: TRBD2
J: TRBJ2-1
size: NA

DNA: TGCGCCAGCAGCGGCCAATACGAGCAGTACTTC
CDR3: CASSGQYEQYF
V: TRBV5-1
D: NA
J: TRBJ2-7
size: NA

DNA: TGTGCCAGCAGCTTGTATCAGGGGTCTTACAATGAGCAGTTCTTC
CDR3: CASSLYQGSYNEQFF
V: TRBV5-6
D: NA
J: TRBJ2-1
size: NA

DNA: TGTGCCAGCAGCCAGGGCCGGGTAGCTTTCTTT
CDR3: CASSQGRVAFF
V: TRBV6-5
D: NA
J: TRBJ1-1
size: NA

DNA: TGTGCCAGCAGTTACAGGGAGACCCAGTACTTC
CDR3: CASSYRETQYF
V: TRBV6-5
D: NA
J: TRBJ2-5
size: NA

DNA: TGCGCCAGCAGCCACAAAGGCGGACCGGGACAGTTCTACGAGCAGTACTTC
CDR3: CASSHKGGPGQFYEQYF
V: TRBV4-1
D: TRBD1
J: TRBJ2-7
size: NA

DNA: TGCAGCGTCAGAAAGGGAAGCACAGATACGCAGTATTTT
CDR3: CSVRKGSTDTQYF
V: TRBV29-1
D: NA
J: TRBJ2-3
size: NA